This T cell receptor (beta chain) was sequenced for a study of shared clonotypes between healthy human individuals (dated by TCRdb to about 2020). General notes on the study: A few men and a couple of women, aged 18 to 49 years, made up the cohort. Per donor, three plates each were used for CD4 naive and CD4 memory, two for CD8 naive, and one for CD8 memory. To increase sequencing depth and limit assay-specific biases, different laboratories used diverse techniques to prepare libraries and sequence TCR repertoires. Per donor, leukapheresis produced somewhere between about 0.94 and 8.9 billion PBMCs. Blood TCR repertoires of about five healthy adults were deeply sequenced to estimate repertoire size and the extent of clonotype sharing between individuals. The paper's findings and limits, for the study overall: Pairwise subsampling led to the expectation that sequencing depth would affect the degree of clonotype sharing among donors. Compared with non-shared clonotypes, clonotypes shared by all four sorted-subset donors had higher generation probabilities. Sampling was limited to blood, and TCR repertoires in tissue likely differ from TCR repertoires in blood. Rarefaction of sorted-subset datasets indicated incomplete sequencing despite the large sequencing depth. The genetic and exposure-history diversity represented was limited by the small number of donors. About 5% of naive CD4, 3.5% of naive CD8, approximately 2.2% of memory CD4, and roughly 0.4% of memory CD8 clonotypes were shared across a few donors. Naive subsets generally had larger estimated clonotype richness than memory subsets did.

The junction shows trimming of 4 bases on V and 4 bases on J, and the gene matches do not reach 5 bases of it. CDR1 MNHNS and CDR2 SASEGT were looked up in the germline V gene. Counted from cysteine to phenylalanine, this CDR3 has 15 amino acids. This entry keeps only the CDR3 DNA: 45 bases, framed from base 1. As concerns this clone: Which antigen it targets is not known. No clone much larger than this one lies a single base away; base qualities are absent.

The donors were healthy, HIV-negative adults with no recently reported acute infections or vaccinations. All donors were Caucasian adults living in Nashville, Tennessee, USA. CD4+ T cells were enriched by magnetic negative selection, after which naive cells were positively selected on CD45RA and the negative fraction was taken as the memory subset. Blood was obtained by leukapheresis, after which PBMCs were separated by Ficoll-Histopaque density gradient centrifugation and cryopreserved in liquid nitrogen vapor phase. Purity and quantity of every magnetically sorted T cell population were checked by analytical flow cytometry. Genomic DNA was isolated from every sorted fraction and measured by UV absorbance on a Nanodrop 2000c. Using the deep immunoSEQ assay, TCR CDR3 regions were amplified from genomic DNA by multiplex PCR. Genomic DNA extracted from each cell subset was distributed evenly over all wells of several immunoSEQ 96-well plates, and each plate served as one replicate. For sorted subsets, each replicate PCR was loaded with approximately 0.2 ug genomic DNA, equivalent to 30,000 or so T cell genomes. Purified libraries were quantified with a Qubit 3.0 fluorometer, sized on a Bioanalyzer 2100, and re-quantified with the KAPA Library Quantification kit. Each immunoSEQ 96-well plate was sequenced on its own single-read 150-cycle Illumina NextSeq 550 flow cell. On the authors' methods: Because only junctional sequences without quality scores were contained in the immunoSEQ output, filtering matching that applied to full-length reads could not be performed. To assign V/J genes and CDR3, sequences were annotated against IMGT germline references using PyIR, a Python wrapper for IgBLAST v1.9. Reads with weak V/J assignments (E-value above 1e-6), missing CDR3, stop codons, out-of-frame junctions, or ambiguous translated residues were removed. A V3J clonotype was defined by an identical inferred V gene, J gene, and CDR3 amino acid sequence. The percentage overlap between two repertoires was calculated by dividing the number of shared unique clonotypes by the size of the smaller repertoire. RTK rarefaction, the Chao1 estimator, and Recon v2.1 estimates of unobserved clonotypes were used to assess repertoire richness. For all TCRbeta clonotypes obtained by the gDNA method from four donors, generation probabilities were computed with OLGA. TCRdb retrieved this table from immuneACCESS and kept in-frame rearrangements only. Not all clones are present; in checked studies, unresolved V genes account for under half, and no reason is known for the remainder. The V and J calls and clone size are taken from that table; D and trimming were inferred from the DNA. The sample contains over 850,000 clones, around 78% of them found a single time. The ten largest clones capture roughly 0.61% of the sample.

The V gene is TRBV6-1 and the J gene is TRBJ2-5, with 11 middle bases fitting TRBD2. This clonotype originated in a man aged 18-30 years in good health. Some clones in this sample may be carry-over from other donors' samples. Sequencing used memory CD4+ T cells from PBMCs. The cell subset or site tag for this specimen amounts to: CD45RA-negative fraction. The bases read TGTGCCAGCAGTGGACTAGCGGGATCGGGAGAGACCCAGTACTTC. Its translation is CASSGLAGSGETQYF.